The clone carrying this T cell receptor beta chain was seen many times. Its antigen is not known. The data are from a study of CD8+CD57+ T cells in acquired aplastic anemia. Across the whole study: DNA recovered from sorted CD4+ and CD8+ cells had a mean of roughly 3 ug.

CDR1 is LGHNT and CDR2 is FRNRAP in the germline V gene. V was trimmed by 5 bases and J by 0 bases, leaving 8 bases between them. This CDR3 is built from 14 residues. The use of genomic DNA as template underpinned the TCR beta VDJ and CDR3 profiling. One entry per CDR3 protein, called by TCRdb with MiXCR from the reads. This sample has around 180,000 distinct CDR3 sequences; 45% to 60% occur once, and the top ten carry 10% to 15%. Study results and caveats: Researchers reported that CD8+ Simpson's diversity was not significantly different in patients versus controls.

CD8+CD57+ cell expansion had been shown by flow cytometry in patients chosen for sequencing. Severe acquired aplastic anemia was present in all patients. The TCR originated in a human donor with aplastic anemia. J is TRBJ1-5 and V is TRBV12-5; D not resolved. The sample was sorted CD4+, CD8+, or CD8+CD57+ T cells (not recorded which) from PBMCs. The CDR3 coding sequence is TGTGCTAGTGGTCTAGCCTATAGCAATCAGCCCCAGCATTTT. Its protein product is CASGLAYSNQPQHF. Filled out from reference TRBV12-5 and TRBJ1-5, the complete variable domain reads DARVTQTPRHKVTEMGQEVTMRCQPILGHNTVFWYRQTMMQGLELLAYFRNRAPLDDSGMPKDRFSAEMPDATLATLKIQPSEPRDSAVYFCASGLAYSNQPQHFGDGTRLSIL.